Below, 17 T cell receptor beta chains from the same sample are listed, as sequenced in a study of a mutant IDH1 vaccine in newly diagnosed glioma listed by TCRdb under 2021. These TCRs' antigens remain unknown. The library was built by means of the immunoSEQ multiplex PCR assay. Sourced from immuneACCESS, this table was stored by TCRdb with only in-frame sequences that have V and J called. A share of the clones is absent; for the studies checked, an unresolved V gene accounts for under half, and the remainder has no known explanation. Counted in this sample were tens of thousands of clones; just under 90% of them appeared once. Of the sample, approximately 4.6% is held by the ten largest clones. The time point label of this sample denotes: week 5, during vaccination. Each vaccine dose, consisting of 300 ug of a 20-mer mutant IDH1 peptide in Montanide, was administered subcutaneously with topical imiquimod.

The sequenced sample was PBMCs, obtained from a glioma patient whose treatment included an IDH1 peptide vaccine. These receptor sequences come from a middle-aged woman with glioma.

This clone showed up just once. The chain employs TRBV11-2 and TRBJ2-5; D might be TRBD2 (5 bases). V was trimmed by 0 bases and J by 0 bases, leaving 8 bases between them. This CDR3 spans 15 amino acids. Germline V CDR1 and CDR2: SGHAT, FQNNGV. Here the CDR3 DNA reads TGTGCCAGCAGCTTAGATCGGGGATACCAAGAGACCCAGTACTTC. It encodes CASSLDRGYQETQYF.

The gene calls are TRBV6-1 and TRBJ1-2; no clear D gene. The CDR3 length is 12 residues. V dropped 4 bases and J dropped 6 bases, with 9 bases sitting between them. The V gene's germline CDR1 is MNHNS and CDR2 SASEGT. CDR3 region: CASSALMDGYTF. The DNA of the CDR3 is TGTGCCAGCAGTGCCCTTATGGATGGCTACACCTTC.

V and J are TRBV7-8 and TRBJ1-1; 8 nucleotides match TRBD1. J lost 3 bases, V lost 0 bases, and 18 bases had no gene match. This CDR3 region has 20 residues. CDR1 is SGHVS and CDR2 is FQNEAQ in the germline V gene. The CDR3 loop reads CASSLARPLARGRGDTEAFF. The CDR3 DNA is TGTGCCAGCAGCTTAGCGCGCCCTCTCGCCAGGGGGCGGGGGGACACTGAAGCTTTCTTT.

The rearrangement links TRBV5-1 to TRBJ2-2; D gene uncertain. Germline V CDR1 and CDR2: SGHRS, YFSETQ. V was clipped by 4 bases and J by 3 bases, with 4 bases between them. This CDR3 region has 12 residues. For the CDR3, the DNA is TGCGCCAGCAGCAGCGACACCGGGGAGCTGTTTTTT. Translation: CASSSDTGELFF.

V gene TRBV4-1 combines with J gene TRBJ2-7, with D possibly TRBD1 on 5 matching bases. The CDR3 is 16 residues long. Trimming left V 0 bases short and J 4 bases short, with 16 bases between. The germline gives CDR1 MGHRA, CDR2 YSYEKL. Here the CDR3 DNA reads TGCGCCAGCAGCCAAGATGCTGGGTTCCAGGGATACGAGCAGTACTTC. It is translated as CASSQDAGFQGYEQYF.

The chain uses TRBV2 and TRBJ1-5; D is unresolved. CDR1 SNHLY and CDR2 FYNNEI come from the germline V gene. The CDR3 runs 12 residues. V gave up 5 bases and J gave up 13 bases, with 15 bases separating them. The CDR3 spells CASSPRSWAQHF. The CDR3 DNA reads as TGTGCCAGCAGTCCCCGGAGCTGGGCTCAGCATTTT.

This chain connects TRBV4-1 to TRBJ2-1; D may be TRBD2 (6 bases). V lost 2 bases and J 6 bases, leaving 8 bases between the germline ends. This CDR3 contains 13 residues. CDR1 is MGHRA and CDR2 is YSYEKL in the germline V gene. The CDR3 loop is CASSQRLVNEQFF. CDR3 bases: TGCGCCAGCAGCCAACGACTAGTCAATGAGCAGTTCTTC.

V is TRBV29-1 and J is TRBJ2-1; D unresolved. This CDR3 has 12 amino acids. V lost 3 bases to trimming and J lost 2 bases, with 5 bases between them. Germline CDR1 and CDR2: SQVTM and ANQGSEA. The CDR3 nucleotides read TGCAGCGTTGACAGAACCTACAATGAGCAGTTCTTC. Its protein is CSVDRTYNEQFF.

Only one count was recorded for this clone. This sequence joins TRBV19 and TRBJ2-1; 8 bases fit TRBD2. The CDR3 loop spans 13 amino acids. V lost 5 bases and J lost 7; bases outside the gene matches: 4. Germline V lookup: CDR1 LNHDA, CDR2 SQIVND (reference sequence). CDR3 nucleotides: TGTGCCAGTAGTTCCGGACTAGCTAATGAGCAGTTCTTC. Translated, it gives CASSSGLANEQFF.

This chain links TRBV4-3 with TRBJ2-7; weak D call: TRBD2 (7 bases). With 2 bases removed from V and 1 base from J, the gap between germline ends came to 12 bases. Germline lookup yields CDR1 LGHNA and CDR2 YSLEER. The CDR3 extends over 15 amino acids. The CDR3 loop is CASSQRGGESYEQYF. The CDR3 DNA follows: TGCGCCAGCAGCCAAAGGGGGGGGGAGTCCTACGAGCAGTACTTC.

V gene TRBV7-2 combines with J gene TRBJ2-7; TRBD1 matches 7 bases. The CDR3 extends over 14 amino acids. The ends lost 5 bases at V and 4 bases at J; junction bases unmatched: 8. Per the germline V gene, CDR1 is SGHTA and CDR2 is FQGNSA. The CDR3 spells CASSTRQGWYEQYF. The CDR3 DNA reads TGTGCCAGCAGCACAAGACAGGGTTGGTACGAGCAGTACTTC.

This clone occurred once. The rearrangement uses TRBV7-2 and TRBJ2-1; perhaps D is TRBD1 or TRBD2 (5 bases each). The germline V gene encodes CDR1 SGHTA and CDR2 FQGNSA. This CDR3 is 16 amino acids long. V was cut by 5 bases and J by 9 bases, with 23 bases left in between. The CDR3 bases are TGTGCCAGCAGCAAACGGGCCGGGACCCAGGTTGGTGAGCAGTTCTTC. Its translation: CASSKRAGTQVGEQFF.

This clone came up once. Relative to the germline gene, one junction end is altered; a read error may explain this. The rearrangement uses TRBV6-5 and TRBJ2-5; 7 nucleotides align to TRBD1. CDR3 size: 14 residues. Looked up from germline, CDR1 is MNHEY and CDR2 is SVGAGI. This CDR3 reads CASSTRQGQGTQYF. The CDR3 DNA reads as TGTGCCAGCAGTACTCGACAGGGCCAAGGGACCCAGTACTTC.

The V and J genes are TRBV14 and TRBJ2-7; D perhaps matches TRBD2 (6 bases). CDR1 and CDR2 (germline): SGHDN, FVKESK. V dropped 6 bases and J dropped 0 bases, with 12 bases sitting between them. CDR3 length: 14 amino acids. DNA for the CDR3: TGTGCCAGCAGAAGGGACGGGAGCTCCTACGAGCAGTACTTC. As protein: CASRRDGSSYEQYF.

The rearrangement uses TRBV27 and TRBJ1-6; TRBD1 aligns across 8 bases. V was pared by 4 bases and J by 14 bases, with 10 bases of the junction left unmatched. The CDR3 has 14 amino acids. Per the germline V gene, CDR1 is MNHEY and CDR2 is SMNVEV (reference sequence). The CDR3 DNA is TGTGCCAGCAGTTGGGGACAGGACACGTTTTCCCTCCACTTT. Translating it yields CASSWGQDTFSLHF.

The V gene is TRBV10-1, the J gene TRBJ2-7; 8 nucleotides line up with TRBD1. The length of the CDR3 is 15 residues. V trimming: 3 bases; J trimming: 3 bases; junction bases outside the gene matches: 7. From germline, CDR1 is WNHNN and CDR2 SYGVQD (reference sequence). CDR3 loop: CASSDRRTGIYEQYF. In DNA, the CDR3 is TGCGCCAGCAGTGATCGGAGGACAGGGATCTACGAGCAGTACTTC.

The chain has TRBV9 and TRBJ1-2; D not resolved. Between the trimmed V and J ends, which lost 3 bases and 4 bases, there was a span of 7 bases. Germline V gene sequence: CDR1 SGDLS, CDR2 YYNGEE. This CDR3 region has 12 residues. The CDR3 DNA reads as TGTGCCAGCAGCGAGCCTTCCTATGGCTACACCTTC. This gives the protein CASSEPSYGYTF.